This TCR beta chain came from a study of blood T cell repertoires in COVID-19. Turning to the study itself: In each case, the material was cDNA or gDNA derived from T cells, B-cell-depleted T cells, or PBMCs.

Germline V lookup: CDR1 GTSNPN, CDR2 SVGIG (reference sequence). V lost 3 bases and J lost 7, with 9 bases in between. CDR3 length: 12 residues. Authors' methods: Cell counts per sample came from amplifying reference gene primers. Profiled with immunoSEQ multiplex PCR; TCRdb holds only in-frame clones, not every one. From that table come the V and J calls and clone size; the DNA was used to work out D and trimming. Of under 150,000 clones in the sample, 85% to 90% were seen once. This sequence joins TRBV30 and TRBJ2-2, with D uncertain. Sequencing used peripheral blood. This receptor was taken from a woman between 45 and 65 years old with acute or convalescent COVID-19. CDR3 in DNA: TGTGCCTGGAGCCCCATGAGCGGGGAGCTGTTTTTT. Amino acid sequence: CAWSPMSGELFF.